One sample yielded the 26 T cell receptor beta chains listed below, sequenced in a study of radiation and T cells in renal cell carcinoma. As for time point: blood 2 weeks post-SBRT. Treatment given: 15 Gy SBRT to primary tumor, nephrectomy 4 weeks later. Profiling relied on immunoSEQ multiplex PCR, and the TCRdb table lists in-frame clones only, not all of them. Among roughly 130,000 clones listed, more than 80% were seen once. The starting material was blood, obtained from a patient whose treatment included radiotherapy and nephrectomy. The source of these receptors is a woman aged 55-70 years with renal cell carcinoma.

The CDR3 bases are TGTGCCAGCAGTTTCCGGGCCGCTAGCACAGATACGCAGTATTTT. Translated: CASSFRAASTDTQYF. The chain recombines TRBV7-8 with TRBJ2-3, with no clear D. Germline V gene data show CDR1 as SGHVS and CDR2 as FQNEAQ. This CDR3 spans 15 amino acids. V was cut by 6 bases and J by 0 bases, with 13 bases left in between.

The chain joins TRBV6-4 to TRBJ1-3; a weak D match, TRBD1 (6 bases). CDR1 and CDR2 from the germline V gene are MRHNA and SNTAGT. CDR3 size: 15 residues. V was clipped by 2 bases and J by 0 bases, with 8 bases between them. In DNA, the CDR3 is TGTGCCAGCAGTGACCACAGGGCCTCTGGAAACACCATATATTTT. Translated: CASSDHRASGNTIYF.

The rearrangement joins TRBV7-9 to TRBJ1-2; D perhaps matches TRBD1 (5 bases). The CDR3 has 15 residues. Trimming left V 2 bases short and J 8 bases short, with 18 bases between. Per the germline V gene, CDR1 is SEHNR and CDR2 is FQNEAQ (reference sequence). The DNA of the CDR3 is TGTGCCAGCAGCTTATCGAGTGAGGGGCTCGGCGGCTACACCTTC. This encodes CASSLSSEGLGGYTF.

The gene calls are TRBV30 and TRBJ1-3, with TRBD1 matching 8 bases. V lost 4 bases, J lost 6 bases, and 8 bases stayed unmatched. The CDR3 is 14 residues long. Germline V gene data show CDR1 as GTSNPN and CDR2 as SVGIG (reference sequence). The CDR3 DNA is TGTGCCTGGACCTACCAGGGGGCCGTAAACACCATATATTTT. Translation: CAWTYQGAVNTIYF. The entire variable domain, with the rest obtained from reference TRBV30 and TRBJ1-3, is as follows: SQTIHQWPATLVQPVGSPLSLECTVEGTSNPNLYWYRQAAGRGLQLLFYSVGIGQISSEVPQNLSASRPQDRQFILSSKKLLLSDSGFYLCAWTYQGAVNTIYFGEGSWLTVV.

About this clone: Other DNA sequences in this sample translate to the same CDR3. This chain uses TRBV9 with TRBJ1-3; no clear D gene. V lost 5 bases and J lost 4, with 7 bases in between. This CDR3 is built from 12 residues. Looked up from germline, CDR1 is SGDLS and CDR2 is YYNGEE. The CDR3 region is CASRGAGNTIYF. In DNA, the CDR3 is TGTGCCAGCAGGGGTGCGGGAAACACCATATATTTT. The full variable domain, in which reference TRBV9 and TRBJ1-3 provide the parts outside the CDR3, is DSGVTQTPKHLITATGQRVTLRCSPRSGDLSVYWYQQSLDQGLQFLIQYYNGEERAKGNILERFSAQQFPDLHSELNLSSLELGDSALYFCASRGAGNTIYFGEGSWLTVV.

The table lists this clone with a count of one. The rearrangement links TRBV14 to TRBJ1-2; D unresolved. The V end was cut by 4 bases, the J end by 5 bases, with 14 bases between. The V gene's germline CDR1 is SGHDN and CDR2 FVKESK. The CDR3 contains 14 residues. Here the CDR3 reads CASSPRGASYGYTF. CDR3 coding DNA: TGTGCCAGCAGCCCTCGTGGCGCCTCTTATGGCTACACCTTC.

This clone was observed a few times. The V and J genes are TRBV29-1 and TRBJ2-1; 8 bases agree with TRBD1. Unmatched junction bases numbered 5, after V lost 3 bases and J lost 4 bases. Germline values: CDR1 SQVTM, CDR2 ANQGSEA. The CDR3 is made up of 14 amino acids. CDR3 sequence reads: CSVDKQGAYNEQFF. For the CDR3, the DNA is TGCAGCGTTGATAAGCAGGGGGCTTACAATGAGCAGTTCTTC.

This clone appeared a few times. The chain combines TRBV30 with TRBJ1-5, with D tentatively TRBD1 (5 bases). Deletions cut 0 bases from V and 2 bases from J, with 8 bases between. This CDR3 spans 14 amino acids. The germline CDR1 and CDR2 sequences are GTSNPN and SVGIG (reference sequence). CDR3 DNA: TGTGCCTGGAGTGTACCGGGGGGCAATCAGCCCCAGCATTTT. Protein product: CAWSVPGGNQPQHF.

V is TRBV6-1 and J is TRBJ1-1; unclear D gene. CDR3 length equals 14 residues. Germline V CDR1 and CDR2: MNHNS, SASEGT. Trimming cost V 5 bases and J 4 bases, with 14 bases left between them. Here the CDR3 reads CASSPRGRSTEAFF. In DNA form, the CDR3 reads TGTGCCAGCAGTCCTCGGGGTCGAAGCACTGAAGCTTTCTTT.

The rearrangement joins TRBV28 to TRBJ1-2, with D perhaps TRBD1 (5 bases). Trimming cost V 4 bases and J 0 bases, with 9 bases left between them. CDR1 is MDHEN and CDR2 is SYDVKM in the germline V gene. The CDR3 is 14 amino acids. The DNA of the CDR3 is TGTGCCAGCAGTTCGGGGGATGCTAACTATGGCTACACCTTC. Its translation is CASSSGDANYGYTF.

The V and J genes are TRBV6-1 and TRBJ2-5; 10 bases are a match to TRBD2. This CDR3 has 15 residues. The ends lost 3 bases at V and 4 bases at J; junction bases unmatched: 5. CDR1 is MNHNS and CDR2 is SASEGT in the germline V gene. CDR3 residues: CASSEFTSGVETQYF. CDR3 coding DNA: TGTGCCAGCAGTGAGTTTACTAGCGGGGTAGAGACCCAGTACTTC.

This clone was seen just once. Written as DNA, the CDR3 is TGCGCCAGCAGCCAAGATAACTCCCCTAGCACAGATACGCAGTATTTT. Residues: CASSQDNSPSTDTQYF. This rearrangement joins TRBV4-1 to TRBJ2-3; D is undetermined. CDR1 MGHRA and CDR2 YSYEKL come from the germline V gene. There are 16 residues in the CDR3. V was pared by 0 bases and J by 0 bases, with 10 bases between.

V and J are TRBV28 and TRBJ2-2, with 8 bases fitting TRBD2. Losses at the gene ends were 1 base for V and 5 bases for J; bases not matched to a gene: 9. This CDR3 region has 17 residues. From germline, CDR1 is MDHEN and CDR2 SYDVKM. For the CDR3, the DNA is TGTGCCAGCAGTTTATCCGGGGTAGCGGGGACTACCGGGGAGCTGTTTTTT. It specifies CASSLSGVAGTTGELFF.

The chain couples TRBV7-2 to TRBJ2-1; 7 bases align to TRBD2. This CDR3 is built from 14 residues. The germline V gene has CDR1 SGHTA and CDR2 FQGNSA. The J segment lost 6 bases and the V segment lost 1 base, leaving 3 bases of the junction unmatched. CDR3 nucleotide sequence: TGTGCCAGCAGCTTAGGACTAGCAAGCAATGAGCAGTTCTTC. It translates to CASSLGLASNEQFF.

This clone was observed once. The chain carries TRBV5-1 and TRBJ2-6; D remains unclear. Deletions cut 0 bases from V and 0 bases from J, with 7 bases between. Germline values: CDR1 SGHRS, CDR2 YFSETQ. The CDR3 length is 16 residues. The CDR3 loop reads CASSLEWSSGANVLTF. DNA of the CDR3: TGCGCCAGCAGCTTGGAATGGTCCTCTGGGGCCAACGTCCTGACTTTC.

The rearrangement joins TRBV4-1 to TRBJ2-5; D uncertain. Per germline, CDR1 MGHRA and CDR2 YSYEKL. There are 13 residues in the CDR3. Trimming pared 6 bases from V and 5 bases from J, leaving 13 bases between. Here the CDR3 DNA reads TGCGCCAGCAGATACTCCGGTTCGGAGACCCAGTACTTC. Translating gives CASRYSGSETQYF.

The DNA of the CDR3 is TGTGCCAGCAGTTTAGGACGACAGGGAGGTTTCGTCCTGACTTTC. This encodes CASSLGRQGGFVLTF. The chain links TRBV28 to TRBJ2-6, with a possible D match to TRBD1 (7 bases). Germline V lookup: CDR1 MDHEN, CDR2 SYDVKM. CDR3 length: 15 amino acids. Trimming took 2 bases from V and 12 from J, leaving 17 bases between them.

The genes are TRBV10-3 and TRBJ2-1; no clear D. Between the trimmed V and J ends, which lost 4 bases and 5 bases, there was a span of 6 bases. Germline values: CDR1 ENHRY, CDR2 SYGVKD. The CDR3 spans 12 residues. The CDR3 is CAISGPHNEQFF. The CDR3 DNA sequence: TGTGCCATCAGTGGGCCCCACAATGAGCAGTTCTTC.

The chain carries TRBV27 and TRBJ1-1, with D uncertain. V was pared by 5 bases and J by 2 bases, with 9 bases between. The CDR3 contains 13 residues. Germline V gives CDR1 MNHEY, CDR2 SMNVEV (reference sequence). The CDR3 loop is CASSTNGNTEAFF. The CDR3 DNA follows: TGTGCCAGCAGTACAAACGGTAACACTGAAGCTTTCTTT.

The CDR3 DNA follows: TGCGCCAGCAGCCCGGGACATGGGGGGCGGAACACCGGGGAGCTGTTTTTT. Translation: CASSPGHGGRNTGELFF. This chain links TRBV5-1 with TRBJ2-2; possibly TRBD1 or TRBD2 for D (6 bases each). The germline gives CDR1 SGHRS, CDR2 YFSETQ. The CDR3 sequence is 17 residues long. Trimming removed 4 bases at V and 1 base at J, with 17 bases between.

The chain uses TRBV6-1 and TRBJ2-7, with a possible D match to TRBD1 (6 bases). The CDR3 contains 15 residues. The germline gives CDR1 MNHNS, CDR2 SASEGT. V was trimmed by 2 bases and J by 4 bases, leaving 15 bases between them. The CDR3 region has the DNA TGTGCCAGCAGTGAACAACCTCGGACAGAGTACGAGCAGTACTTC. It yields the protein CASSEQPRTEYEQYF.

This clone was detected a few times. The chain uses TRBV15 and TRBJ2-1; D is possibly TRBD2 (6 bases). The CDR3 contains 16 residues. The germline V and J ends were trimmed by 5 bases and 1 base, with 15 bases remaining between them. Germline-derived CDR1 and CDR2 are LNHNV and YYDKDF (reference sequence). CDR3 residues: CATSSMARGSYNEQFF. The CDR3 DNA follows: TGTGCCACCAGCTCCATGGCCCGGGGGTCCTACAATGAGCAGTTCTTC. Variable domain in full (rest from reference TRBV15 and TRBJ2-1): DAMVIQNPRYQVTQFGKPVTLSCSQTLNHNVMYWYQQKSSQAPKLLFHYYDKDFNNEADTPDNFQSRRPNTSFCFLDIRSPGLGDTAMYLCATSSMARGSYNEQFFGPGTRLTVL.

This clone appeared a single time. At one of its ends the junction is not consistent with the germline gene, which may arise from a read error. The CDR3 spells CASSLNPRVSEQYF. The CDR3 DNA sequence: TGTGCTAGCAGCTTAAACCCCAGAGTATCCGAGCAGTACTTC. The chain is built from TRBV7-7 and TRBJ2-7; D call uncertain. This CDR3 contains 14 residues. CDR1 SSHAT and CDR2 FNYEAQ come from the germline V gene (reference sequence).

This clone was detected only a few times. The chain links TRBV6-5 to TRBJ2-1, with D possibly TRBD2 on 6 matching bases. Trimming took off 3 bases at V and 6 bases at J, with 15 bases between the two ends. CDR1 is MNHEY, CDR2 SVGAGI, per germline. The CDR3 consists of 15 residues. CDR3 sequence reads: CASSYGGATLNEQFF. DNA of the CDR3: TGTGCCAGCAGTTATGGAGGGGCAACCCTCAATGAGCAGTTCTTC.

The chain uses TRBV7-8 and TRBJ2-1; perhaps D is TRBD1 or TRBD2 (6 bases each). This CDR3 is built from 13 residues. Germline CDR1 and CDR2: SGHVS and FQNEAQ. V lost 5 bases, J lost 7 bases, and 12 bases lay in between. This CDR3 is CASSPGDLNEQFF. As DNA, the CDR3 is TGTGCCAGCAGCCCAGGGGACTTAAATGAGCAGTTCTTC.

The rearrangement links TRBV28 to TRBJ2-7; no reliable D call. CDR3 length equals 11 residues. Germline V gives CDR1 MDHEN, CDR2 SYDVKM. The V gene lost 7 bases and the J gene lost 3 bases, with 7 bases spanning the gap. CDR3 in DNA: TGTGCCAGCACGCTAGGCTACGAGCAGTACTTC. Amino acid sequence: CASTLGYEQYF.